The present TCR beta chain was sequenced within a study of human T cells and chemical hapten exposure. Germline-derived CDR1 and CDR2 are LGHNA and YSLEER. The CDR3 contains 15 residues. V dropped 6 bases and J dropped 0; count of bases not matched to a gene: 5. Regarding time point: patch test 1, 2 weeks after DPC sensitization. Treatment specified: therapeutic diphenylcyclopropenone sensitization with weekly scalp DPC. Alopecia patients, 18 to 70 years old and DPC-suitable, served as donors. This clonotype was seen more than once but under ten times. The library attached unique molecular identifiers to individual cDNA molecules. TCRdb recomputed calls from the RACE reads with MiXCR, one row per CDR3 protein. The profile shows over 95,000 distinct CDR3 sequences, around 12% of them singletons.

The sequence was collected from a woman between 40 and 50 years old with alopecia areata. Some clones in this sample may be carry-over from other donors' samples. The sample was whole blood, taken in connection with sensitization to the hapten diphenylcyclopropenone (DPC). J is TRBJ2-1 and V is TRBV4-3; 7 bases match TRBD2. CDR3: CASSASGASYNEQFF. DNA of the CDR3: TGCGCCAGCAGTGCTAGCGGAGCCTCCTACAATGAGCAGTTCTTC.